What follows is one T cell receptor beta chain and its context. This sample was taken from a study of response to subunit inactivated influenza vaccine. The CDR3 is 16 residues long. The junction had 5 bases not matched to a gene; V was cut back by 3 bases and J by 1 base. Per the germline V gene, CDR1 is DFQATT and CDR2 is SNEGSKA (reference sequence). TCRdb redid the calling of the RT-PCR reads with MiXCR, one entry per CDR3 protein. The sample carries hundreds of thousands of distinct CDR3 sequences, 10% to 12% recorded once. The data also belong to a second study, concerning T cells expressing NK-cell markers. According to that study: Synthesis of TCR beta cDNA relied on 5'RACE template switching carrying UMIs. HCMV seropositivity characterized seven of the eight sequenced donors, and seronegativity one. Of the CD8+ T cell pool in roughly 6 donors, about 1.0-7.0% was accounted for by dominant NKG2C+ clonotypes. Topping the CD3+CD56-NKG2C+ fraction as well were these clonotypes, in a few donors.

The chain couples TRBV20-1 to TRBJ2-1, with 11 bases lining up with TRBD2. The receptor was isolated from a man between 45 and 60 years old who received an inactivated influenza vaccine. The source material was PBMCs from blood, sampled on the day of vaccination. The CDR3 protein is CSARSLAGGSYNEQFF. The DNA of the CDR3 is TGCAGTGCTAGGTCTTTAGCGGGAGGGTCCTACAATGAGCAGTTCTTC.